These 18 T cell receptor beta chains share one sample of origin, sequenced in a study of cytomegalovirus exposure and HLA in healthy donors (dated by TCRdb to the late 2010s). The library was made by the immunoSEQ multiplex PCR assay. The multiplex PCR relied on a mix of 60 forward primers for TCR Vbeta segments and 13 reverse primers for TCR Jbeta segments. TCRdb carries this immuneACCESS record with in-frame sequences only. Its versions omit some clonotypes, under half of them owing to an unresolved V gene in the studies checked, with the rest unexplained. The sample table holds 90,000 to 120,000 clones, of which over 70% were seen once. The ten biggest clones cover around 2.4% of the sample. Sequenced material: PBMCs. The receptors come from a man younger than 45 in good health and CMV-seronegative.

The V call is TRBV28, the J call TRBJ2-4; D uncertain. Germline values: CDR1 MDHEN, CDR2 SYDVKM. The CDR3 covers 14 residues. Trimming took off 7 bases at V and 0 bases at J, with 10 bases between the two ends. The DNA for the CDR3 is TGTGCCAGCACCAAGAGTCTAGCCAAAAACATTCAGTACTTC. It is translated as CASTKSLAKNIQYF.

This sequence joins TRBV6-1 and TRBJ2-2, with TRBD1 as a possible D gene (5 bases). Germline V lookup: CDR1 MNHNS, CDR2 SASEGT. This CDR3 spans 13 amino acids. The V and J ends lost 6 bases and 3 bases respectively, with 8 bases between them. Written as DNA, the CDR3 is TGTGCCAGCAGAGGACACTACACCGGGGAGCTGTTTTTT. Protein product: CASRGHYTGELFF.

CDR3 sequence reads: CASSSPGTGYREQYF. CDR3 DNA sequence: TGTGCCAGCAGCTCCCCCGGGACAGGGTACAGGGAGCAGTACTTC. The rearrangement joins TRBV7-6 to TRBJ2-7, with TRBD1 matching 9 bases. The CDR3 is made up of 15 amino acids. V shed 4 bases and J 7 bases; nucleotides not matched to a gene: 11. Germline CDR1 is SGHVS and CDR2 is FNYEAQ.

The chain recombines TRBV6-5 with TRBJ2-7, with TRBD2 identical over 8 bases. V lost 4 bases to trimming and J lost 0 bases; unmatched junction nucleotides: 2. Per the germline V gene, CDR1 is MNHEY and CDR2 is SVGAGI. CDR3 size: 14 residues. The CDR3 DNA is TGTGCCAGCAGTTTAGCGGGGAGCTCCTACGAGCAGTACTTC. Protein product: CASSLAGSSYEQYF.

The chain has TRBV6-4 and TRBJ2-3; no clear D. CDR3 size: 15 residues. V was clipped by 6 bases and J by 2 bases, with 15 bases between them. Germline V gene lookup returns CDR1 MRHNA and CDR2 SNTAGT. CDR3 coding DNA: TGTGCCAGCAGCCAAGACACTTCGCACACAGATACGCAGTATTTT. It specifies CASSQDTSHTDTQYF.

CDR3 protein: CASSPGTGNNQPQHF. In nucleotides, the CDR3 is TGTGCCAGCAGCCCCGGGACAGGGAATAATCAGCCCCAGCATTTT. The chain links TRBV5-4 to TRBJ1-5, with 9 positions matching TRBD1. V lost 4 bases, J lost 4 bases, and 6 bases stayed unmatched. CDR1 and CDR2 (germline): SGHNT, YYREEE (reference sequence). The CDR3 spans 15 residues.

V usage is TRBV28 and J usage is TRBJ1-5; 8 bases fit TRBD1. Trimming removed 3 bases from V and 0 bases from J; junction bases left unmatched: 13. The CDR3 totals 19 residues. Germline loops: CDR1 MDHEN, CDR2 SYDVKM. This CDR3 reads CASSFLGQGPTYSNQPQHF. CDR3 sequence (DNA): TGTGCCAGCAGTTTCCTCGGACAGGGACCCACTTATAGCAATCAGCCCCAGCATTTT.

This chain links TRBV15 with TRBJ2-6, with 8 bases matching TRBD1. The CDR3 extends over 16 amino acids. Germline V gives CDR1 LNHNV, CDR2 YYDKDF (reference sequence). Unmatched junction bases numbered 2, after V lost 0 bases and J lost 4 bases. CDR3 sequence (DNA): TGTGCCACCAGCAGAGATGCAGGGGGCGGGGCCAACGTCCTGACTTTC. Its translation is CATSRDAGGGANVLTF.

V usage is TRBV18 and J usage is TRBJ2-7; D unresolved. Trimming removed 1 base from V and 5 bases from J, with 12 bases in between. The CDR3 sequence is 14 residues long. Germline assignment: CDR1 KGHSH and CDR2 LQKENI. The CDR3 region is CASSPRITMDEQYF. In nucleotides, the CDR3 is TGTGCCAGCTCACCACGGATAACTATGGACGAGCAGTACTTC. The full variable domain, completed using reference TRBV18 and TRBJ2-7, is NAGVMQNPRHLVRRRGQEARLRCSPMKGHSHVYWYRQLPEEGLKFMVYLQKENIIDESGMPKERFSAEFPKEGPSILRIQQVVRGDSAAYFCASSPRITMDEQYFGPGTRLTVT.

The rearrangement links TRBV19 to TRBJ1-1; D is undetermined. The CDR3 has 14 residues. The germline V and J ends were trimmed by 3 bases and 3 bases, with 11 bases remaining between them. Germline V gene lookup returns CDR1 LNHDA and CDR2 SQIVND (reference sequence). CDR3 loop: CASSMWEADTEAFF. The CDR3 DNA reads as TGTGCCAGTAGTATGTGGGAAGCGGACACTGAAGCTTTCTTT.

V usage is TRBV4-2 and J usage is TRBJ1-2; 11 bases fit TRBD1. Germline values: CDR1 LGHNA, CDR2 YNFKEQ. After removal of 5 bases from V and 0 bases from J, the junction contained 8 bases not matched to a gene. CDR3 length: 17 residues. The CDR3 sequence: CASSERTGGDSNYGYTF. In DNA, the CDR3 is TGTGCCAGCAGCGAGAGGACAGGGGGCGACTCTAACTATGGCTACACCTTC.

A note on this clone: Different DNA sequences within this sample yield the same CDR3. The chain recombines TRBV9 with TRBJ2-7; D is perhaps TRBD2 (6 bases). The CDR3 contains 13 residues. V dropped 2 bases and J dropped 1 base, with 7 bases sitting between them. In germline, CDR1 is SGDLS, CDR2 YYNGEE. The CDR3: CASSVGGSYEQYF. CDR3 DNA: TGTGCCAGCAGCGTTGGAGGGTCCTACGAGCAGTACTTC.

This sequence joins TRBV30 and TRBJ1-2, with D unresolved. V was clipped by 3 bases and J by 5 bases, with 13 bases between them. The CDR3 consists of 13 residues. Per germline, CDR1 GTSNPN and CDR2 SVGIG (reference sequence). The CDR3 sequence: CAWRATATYGYTF. The CDR3 DNA is TGTGCCTGGAGAGCGACTGCTACTTATGGCTACACCTTC.

This chain connects TRBV5-4 to TRBJ1-2, with 7 bases lining up with TRBD1. V shed 0 bases and J 8 bases; nucleotides not matched to a gene: 4. The length of the CDR3 is 13 residues. Germline CDR1 reads SGHNT; CDR2 reads YYREEE (reference sequence). This CDR3 is CASSLDRGAGYTF. CDR3 nucleotides: TGTGCCAGCAGCTTGGACAGGGGCGCGGGCTACACCTTC.

The chain carries TRBV7-9 and TRBJ2-7, with 10 bases aligning to TRBD2. Germline V gives CDR1 SEHNR, CDR2 FQNEAQ (reference sequence). This CDR3 is 13 amino acids long. Trimming cost V 4 bases and J 6 bases; bases outside gene matches: 3. The CDR3 bases are TGTGCCAGCAGCTCAGCGGGAGGGAGCGAGCAGTACTTC. Amino acid sequence: CASSSAGGSEQYF. The whole variable domain, remainder taken from reference TRBV7-9 and TRBJ2-7, is DTGVSQNPRHKITKRGQNVTFRCDPISEHNRLYWYRQTLGQGPEFLTYFQNEAQLEKSRLLSDRFSAERPKGSFSTLEIQRTEQGDSAMYLCASSSAGGSEQYFGPGTRLTVT.

V and J are TRBV27 and TRBJ1-1; 7 bases are a match to TRBD1. V dropped 8 bases and J dropped 1; count of bases not matched to a gene: 4. Germline values: CDR1 MNHEY, CDR2 SMNVEV (reference sequence). This CDR3 comprises 13 residues. The DNA of the CDR3 is TGTGCCAGCGCTCAGGGGGGGAACACTGAAGCTTTCTTT. Translation gives CASAQGGNTEAFF.

This chain links TRBV10-1 with TRBJ1-1; D ambiguous. CDR3 length equals 13 residues. From germline, CDR1 is WNHNN and CDR2 SYGVQD (reference sequence). Trimming stripped 5 bases from V and 6 bases from J, with 13 bases between. CDR3 amino acids: CASSWSGRAEAFF. The CDR3 bases are TGCGCCAGCAGTTGGAGCGGGAGGGCTGAAGCTTTCTTT.

The V gene is TRBV30, the J gene TRBJ1-5; TRBD1 matches at 7 bases. V lost 1 base and J lost 2; bases outside the gene matches: 5. Germline-derived CDR1 and CDR2 are GTSNPN and SVGIG (reference sequence). CDR3 size: 15 residues. The CDR3 region has the DNA TGTGCCTGGAGTGAACAGGGGATTGGCAATCAGCCCCAGCATTTT. Protein sequence: CAWSEQGIGNQPQHF.